The 10 T cell receptor beta chains presented below share a single source sample, sequenced in a study of blood T cell repertoires in COVID-19. Using immunoSEQ multiplex PCR, the repertoire was profiled, and TCRdb retains in-frame clones only, with some absent. The sample shows almost 250,000 clones, over 75% of them seen only once. The sequenced sample consisted of PBMCs or T cells enriched from blood (not recorded which). These receptors all come from a woman between 50 and 59 years old with acute COVID-19.

The gene calls are TRBV29-1 and TRBJ2-5; perhaps TRBD2 as D (6 bases). This CDR3 contains 12 residues. Germline assignment: CDR1 SQVTM and CDR2 ANQGSEA. V was clipped by 7 bases and J by 3 bases, with 12 bases between them. The CDR3 bases are TGCAGCGCCAAGGGACTGGAAGAGACCCAGTACTTC. This encodes CSAKGLEETQYF.

The rearrangement links TRBV27 to TRBJ2-7, with 13 bases fitting TRBD2. The CDR3 is 16 amino acids. CDR1 and CDR2 from the germline V gene are MNHEY and SMNVEV (reference sequence). The trim removed 0 bases at V and 5 bases at J, leaving 4 bases unmatched. The CDR3 DNA reads TGTGCCAGCAGTTTATCACTAGCGGGGGGGCCCAACGAGCAGTACTTC. Residues: CASSLSLAGGPNEQYF.

The gene calls are TRBV21-1 and TRBJ2-3; TRBD2 is the table's D call, not checked against the DNA. TRBV21-1 is reported as a pseudogene. The CDR3 runs 15 residues. For the CDR3, the DNA is TGTGCCAGCAGCAAGGGGGGGCTTAGCACAGATACGCAGTATTTT. It translates to CASSKGGLSTDTQYF.

The chain recombines TRBV20-1 with TRBJ2-3; 8 nucleotides align to TRBD2. Trimming removed 3 bases from V and 5 bases from J; junction bases left unmatched: 10. CDR1 and CDR2 (germline): DFQATT, SNEGSKA (reference sequence). The CDR3 sequence is 15 residues long. The CDR3 DNA reads as TGCAGTGCTAGTGAGTCGGGGGGGGCTGGAGATACGCAGTATTTT. Translation gives CSASESGGAGDTQYF.

The J gene is TRBJ2-7, the V gene TRBV5-1; tentative D call: TRBD2 (6 bases). Germline assignment: CDR1 SGHRS and CDR2 YFSETQ. The CDR3 runs to 12 residues. V was trimmed by 2 bases and J by 7 bases, leaving 10 bases between them. Here the CDR3 reads CASSLRLGEQYF. The DNA of the CDR3 is TGCGCCAGCAGCTTACGACTAGGGGAGCAGTACTTC.

This clone has only a few counts. The chain carries TRBV7-2 and TRBJ1-4; D gene unclear. Trimming removed 4 bases at V and 6 bases at J, with 9 bases between. The germline CDR1 and CDR2 sequences are SGHTA and FQGNSA. There are 13 residues in the CDR3. The CDR3 DNA reads TGTGCCAGCAGCTCTCATGAGTATGAAAAACTGTTTTTT. It translates to CASSSHEYEKLFF.

This chain links TRBV6-2 or TRBV6-3 with TRBJ2-7, with TRBD1 matching over 10 bases. Germline lookup yields CDR1 MNHEY and CDR2 SVGEGT. This CDR3 is built from 14 residues. V gave up 5 bases and J gave up 6 bases; unmatched junction bases: 7. DNA of the CDR3: TGTGCCAGCAGTAAGACAGGGGGCTTTGGCGAGCAGTACTTC. Translated, it gives CASSKTGGFGEQYF.

V and J are TRBV7-2 and TRBJ1-1, with D tentatively TRBD1 (5 bases). Trimming removed 0 bases at V and 7 bases at J, with 9 bases between. CDR1 is SGHTA and CDR2 is FQGNSA in the germline V gene. The CDR3 loop spans 13 amino acids. In DNA, the CDR3 is TGTGCCAGCAGCTTAGCGCGAAGGGGTGAAGCTTTCTTT. It yields the protein CASSLARRGEAFF.

This clone was detected once. V usage is TRBV2 and J usage is TRBJ2-1, with TRBD1 matching 7 bases. Unmatched junction bases numbered 4, after V lost 5 bases and J lost 0 bases. Germline lookup yields CDR1 SNHLY and CDR2 FYNNEI. The CDR3 loop spans 15 amino acids. In DNA form, the CDR3 reads TGTGCCAGCAGTCGGACAGGAAGCTCCTACAATGAGCAGTTCTTC. It is translated as CASSRTGSSYNEQFF.

The chain employs TRBV18 and TRBJ1-2; 7 nucleotides line up with TRBD1. The CDR3 is made up of 14 amino acids. Germline V gene sequence: CDR1 KGHSH, CDR2 LQKENI. The V gene end was trimmed by 3 bases and the J gene end by 5 bases; junction bases not matched to a gene: 6. The CDR3 spells CASSPRDSKYGYTF. CDR3 bases: TGTGCCAGCTCACCTCGGGACAGCAAATATGGCTACACCTTC.